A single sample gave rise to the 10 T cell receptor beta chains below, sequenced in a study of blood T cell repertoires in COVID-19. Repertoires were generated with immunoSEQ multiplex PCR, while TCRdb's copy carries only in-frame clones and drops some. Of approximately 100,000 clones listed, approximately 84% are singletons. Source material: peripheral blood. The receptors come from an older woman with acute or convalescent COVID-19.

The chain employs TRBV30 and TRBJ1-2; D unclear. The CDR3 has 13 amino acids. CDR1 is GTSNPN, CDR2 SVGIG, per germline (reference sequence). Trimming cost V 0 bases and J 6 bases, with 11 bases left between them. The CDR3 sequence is CAWSVYREDGYTF. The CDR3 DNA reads TGTGCCTGGAGTGTATACCGGGAAGATGGCTACACCTTC.

The CDR3 sequence is CASSNMDREGEAFF. DNA for the CDR3: TGTGCCAGCAGCAACATGGACAGGGAGGGTGAAGCTTTCTTT. The rearrangement joins TRBV3-1 (or the pseudogene TRBV3-2) to TRBJ1-1, with TRBD1 matching 8 bases. Germline CDR1 reads LGHDT; CDR2 reads YNNKEL (reference sequence). CDR3 size: 14 residues. The trim removed 5 bases at V and 7 bases at J, leaving 9 bases unmatched.

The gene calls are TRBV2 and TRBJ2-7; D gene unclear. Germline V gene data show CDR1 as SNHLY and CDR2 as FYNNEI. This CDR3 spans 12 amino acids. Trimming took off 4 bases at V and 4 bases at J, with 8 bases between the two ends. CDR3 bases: TGTGCCAGCAGTGTAGAGAATTACGAGCAGTACTTC. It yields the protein CASSVENYEQYF.

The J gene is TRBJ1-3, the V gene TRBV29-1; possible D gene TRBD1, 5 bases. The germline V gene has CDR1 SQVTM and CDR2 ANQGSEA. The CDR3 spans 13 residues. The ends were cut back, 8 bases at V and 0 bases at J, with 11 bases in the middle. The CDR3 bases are TGCAGCACCCAGGGTTTCTCTGGAAACACCATATATTTT. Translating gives CSTQGFSGNTIYF.

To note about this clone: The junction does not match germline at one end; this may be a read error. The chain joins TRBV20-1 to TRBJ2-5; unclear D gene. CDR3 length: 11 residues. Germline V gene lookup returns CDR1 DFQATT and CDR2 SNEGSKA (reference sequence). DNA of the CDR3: TGCAGTGCCCAACACCAGGAGACCCAGTACTTC. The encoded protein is CSAQHQETQYF.

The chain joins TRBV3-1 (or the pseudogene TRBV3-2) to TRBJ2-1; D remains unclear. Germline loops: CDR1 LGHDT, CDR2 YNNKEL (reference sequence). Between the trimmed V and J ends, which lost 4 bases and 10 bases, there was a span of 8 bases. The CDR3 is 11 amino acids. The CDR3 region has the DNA TGTGCCAGCAGCCGAGGTTTGGAGCAGTTCTTC. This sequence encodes CASSRGLEQFF.

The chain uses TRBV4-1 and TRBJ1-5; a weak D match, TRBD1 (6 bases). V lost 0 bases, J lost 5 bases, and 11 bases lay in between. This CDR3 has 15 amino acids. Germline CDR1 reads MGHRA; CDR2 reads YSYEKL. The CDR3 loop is CASSQEQGSYQPQHF. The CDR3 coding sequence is TGCGCCAGCAGCCAAGAGCAGGGGTCCTATCAGCCCCAGCATTTT.

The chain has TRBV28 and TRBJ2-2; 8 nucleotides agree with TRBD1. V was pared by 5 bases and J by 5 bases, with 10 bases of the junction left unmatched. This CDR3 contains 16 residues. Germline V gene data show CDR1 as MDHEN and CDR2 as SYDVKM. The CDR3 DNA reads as TGTGCCAGCAGTACCCCCGGACAGGGATGGACCGGGGAGCTGTTTTTT. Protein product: CASSTPGQGWTGELFF. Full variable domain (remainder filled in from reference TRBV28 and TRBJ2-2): DVKVTQSSRYLVKRTGEKVFLECVQDMDHENMFWYRQDPGLGLRLIYFSYDVKMKEKGDIPEGYSVSREKKERFSLILESASTNQTSMYLCASSTPGQGWTGELFFGEGSRLTVL.

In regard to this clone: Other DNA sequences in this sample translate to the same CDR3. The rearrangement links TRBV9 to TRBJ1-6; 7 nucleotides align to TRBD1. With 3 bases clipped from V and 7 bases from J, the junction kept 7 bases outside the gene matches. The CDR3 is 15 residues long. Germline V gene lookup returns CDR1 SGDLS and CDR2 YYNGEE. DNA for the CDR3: TGTGCCAGCAGCGCGACAGGGACGGAAAATTCACCCCTCCACTTT. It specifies CASSATGTENSPLHF.

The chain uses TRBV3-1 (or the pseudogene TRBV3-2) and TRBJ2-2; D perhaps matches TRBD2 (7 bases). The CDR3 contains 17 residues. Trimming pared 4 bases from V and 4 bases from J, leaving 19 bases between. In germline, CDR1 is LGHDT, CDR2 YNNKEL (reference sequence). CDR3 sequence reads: CASSRERGGVGTGELFF. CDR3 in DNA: TGTGCCAGCAGCCGGGAAAGGGGGGGCGTAGGCACCGGGGAGCTGTTTTTT.